Each of the 31 T cell receptor beta chains below was sequenced from the same sample in a study of shared clonotypes between healthy human individuals. Libraries were prepared by immunoSEQ multiplex PCR; TCRdb keeps only in-frame clonotypes and omits some of them. Of some 2,100,000 clones in the sample, about 94% were seen once. The sequenced material came from naive CD4+ T cells sorted from blood. As to subset: CD45RA+ positively selected. Source of these receptors: a man aged 18 to 30 in good health.

Points on this clone: Other DNA sequences in this sample translate to the same CDR3. The genes are TRBV28 and TRBJ2-7; the D gene is possibly TRBD1 (5 bases). Germline V gives CDR1 MDHEN, CDR2 SYDVKM. The CDR3 length is 13 residues. Trimming removed 5 bases from V and 1 base from J, with 9 bases in between. The CDR3 region has the DNA TGTGCCAGCAGTCGTGACAGTTCCTACGAGCAGTACTTC. It yields the protein CASSRDSSYEQYF.

The gene calls are TRBV7-9 and TRBJ1-3; the D is unclear. With 2 bases removed from V and 2 bases from J, the gap between germline ends came to 7 bases. The length of the CDR3 is 14 residues. CDR1 is SEHNR and CDR2 is FQNEAQ in the germline V gene (reference sequence). The CDR3 reads CASSLSSAGNTIYF. Here the CDR3 DNA reads TGTGCCAGCAGCTTATCCTCCGCTGGAAACACCATATATTTT. Together with reference TRBV7-9 and TRBJ1-3, the CDR3 gives the full variable domain: DTGVSQNPRHKITKRGQNVTFRCDPISEHNRLYWYRQTLGQGPEFLTYFQNEAQLEKSRLLSDRFSAERPKGSFSTLEIQRTEQGDSAMYLCASSLSSAGNTIYFGEGSWLTVV.

The CDR3 protein is CASSLEGWDGYTF. CDR3 DNA: TGTGCCAGCAGCTTAGAAGGCTGGGACGGCTACACCTTC. The rearrangement links TRBV7-2 to TRBJ1-2; a weak D match, TRBD1 (5 bases). V was pared by 1 base and J by 8 bases, with 11 bases between. The CDR3 runs 13 residues. Looked up from germline, CDR1 is SGHTA and CDR2 is FQGNSA.

The chain recombines TRBV7-9 with TRBJ2-1; D call uncertain. Germline V CDR1 and CDR2: SEHNR, FQNEAQ (reference sequence). Trimming left V 3 bases short and J 12 bases short, with 12 bases between. The CDR3 sequence is 12 residues long. The CDR3 loop is CASSFPESGQFF. The DNA for the CDR3 is TGTGCCAGCAGCTTTCCGGAAAGTGGGCAGTTCTTC.

The chain combines TRBV7-9 with TRBJ2-2, with 7 bases identical to TRBD2. V lost 2 bases and J lost 5; bases outside the gene matches: 11. Germline V gene sequence: CDR1 SEHNR, CDR2 FQNEAQ (reference sequence). This CDR3 comprises 17 residues. Here the CDR3 DNA reads TGTGCCAGCAGCTTACCCGGACTAGTGGGACGGACCGGGGAGCTGTTTTTT. Amino acids: CASSLPGLVGRTGELFF.

This chain links TRBV27 with TRBJ1-6, with D possibly TRBD1 on 5 matching bases. Germline V gives CDR1 MNHEY, CDR2 SMNVEV (reference sequence). The CDR3 loop spans 14 amino acids. The ends were cut back, 5 bases at V and 8 bases at J, with 13 bases in the middle. The DNA of the CDR3 is TGTGCCAGCAGTACCCGGGGCCCATATTCACCCCTCCACTTT. Its translation: CASSTRGPYSPLHF.

The CDR3 sequence is CASRPEGGINSPLHF. CDR3 nucleotides: TGTGCCAGCAGACCCGAGGGAGGTATAAATTCACCCCTCCACTTT. This sequence joins TRBV7-2 and TRBJ1-6; no firm D call. Germline V lookup: CDR1 SGHTA, CDR2 FQGNSA. This CDR3 is 15 amino acids long. V dropped 6 bases and J dropped 7 bases, with 16 bases sitting between them.

V gene TRBV7-2 combines with J gene TRBJ2-3; D is ambiguous. Trimming pared 1 base from V and 3 bases from J, leaving 11 bases between. This CDR3 has 15 residues. In germline, CDR1 is SGHTA, CDR2 FQGNSA. The CDR3 here is CASSLVWGRTDTQYF. In nucleotides, the CDR3 is TGTGCCAGCAGCTTAGTTTGGGGTAGGACAGATACGCAGTATTTT.

The V and J genes are TRBV10-3 and TRBJ2-1; 14 bases map to TRBD2. The V and J ends lost 10 bases and 7 bases, in that order; junction bases with no gene match: 12. Germline V gives CDR1 ENHRY, CDR2 SYGVKD. This CDR3 comprises 16 residues. The CDR3 sequence: CATDNPGTSGSNEQFF. The CDR3 nucleotides are TGTGCCACCGATAATCCCGGGACTAGCGGGAGTAATGAGCAGTTCTTC.

Concerning this clone itself: Other DNA sequences within the sample encode an identical CDR3. The chain joins TRBV5-1 to TRBJ2-7; D possibly corresponds to TRBD1 (6 bases). Per germline, CDR1 SGHRS and CDR2 YFSETQ. This CDR3 spans 13 amino acids. The V and J ends lost 1 base and 3 bases respectively, with 8 bases between them. The CDR3 sequence is CASSLTGRYEQYF. The CDR3, as DNA: TGCGCCAGCAGCTTGACAGGGCGCTACGAGCAGTACTTC.

The chain combines TRBV6-1 with TRBJ1-5; the D gene is possibly TRBD1 (6 bases). Germline V gene sequence: CDR1 MNHNS, CDR2 SASEGT. CDR3 size: 13 residues. Deletions cut 3 bases from V and 5 bases from J, with 8 bases between. CDR3 loop: CASSEGGHQPQHF. CDR3 coding DNA: TGTGCCAGCAGTGAGGGGGGGCATCAGCCCCAGCATTTT.

This clone came up once. The J gene is TRBJ1-3, the V gene TRBV6-6; D remains ambiguous. Germline assignment: CDR1 MNHNY and CDR2 SVGAGI (reference sequence). The CDR3 runs 14 residues. V lost 7 bases and J lost 4, with 14 bases in between. The CDR3 loop is CASTPGSKGNTIYF. For the CDR3, the DNA is TGTGCCAGCACCCCCGGCTCTAAAGGAAACACCATATATTTT.

The chain combines TRBV10-3 with TRBJ1-3; D is unclear. The CDR3 extends over 16 amino acids. V was trimmed by 2 bases and J by 2 bases, leaving 13 bases between them. Germline V gene lookup returns CDR1 ENHRY and CDR2 SYGVKD. CDR3: CAISELLRATGNTIYF. In nucleotides, the CDR3 is TGTGCCATCAGTGAGCTTCTGCGGGCTACTGGAAACACCATATATTTT.

The J gene is TRBJ1-1, the V gene TRBV30, with 8 positions matching TRBD1. Germline lookup yields CDR1 GTSNPN and CDR2 SVGIG (reference sequence). Losses at the gene ends were 0 bases for V and 0 bases for J; bases not matched to a gene: 6. The CDR3 loop spans 16 amino acids. Here the CDR3 reads CAWSVLWTGLNTEAFF. CDR3 DNA sequence: TGTGCCTGGAGTGTTTTATGGACAGGGCTGAACACTGAAGCTTTCTTT. The variable domain in full, completed from reference TRBV30 and TRBJ1-1, reads SQTIHQWPATLVQPVGSPLSLECTVEGTSNPNLYWYRQAAGRGLQLLFYSVGIGQISSEVPQNLSASRPQDRQFILSSKKLLLSDSGFYLCAWSVLWTGLNTEAFFGQGTRLTVV.

The gene calls are TRBV7-9 and TRBJ2-4, with D perhaps TRBD2 (6 bases). The V gene's germline CDR1 is SEHNR and CDR2 FQNEAQ (reference sequence). V was trimmed by 3 bases and J by 2 bases, leaving 8 bases between them. This CDR3 is built from 14 residues. For the CDR3, the DNA is TGTGCCAGCAGCTTCGGGACTTCCAAAAACATTCAGTACTTC. Encoded protein: CASSFGTSKNIQYF.

This chain joins TRBV7-9 and TRBJ2-1; D is unclear. V was cut by 1 base and J by 4 bases, with 8 bases left in between. The CDR3 is made up of 14 amino acids. CDR1 is SEHNR and CDR2 is FQNEAQ in the germline V gene (reference sequence). The CDR3 is CASSLVALYNEQFF. The CDR3 DNA is TGTGCCAGCAGCTTAGTGGCGTTGTACAATGAGCAGTTCTTC.

This chain joins TRBV18 and TRBJ2-7; 7 bases align to TRBD1. The CDR3 sequence is 14 residues long. V lost 2 bases and J lost 6; bases outside the gene matches: 7. CDR1 KGHSH and CDR2 LQKENI come from the germline V gene. CDR3 sequence (DNA): TGTGCCAGCTCACCATCGACAGGGTCTCCCGAGCAGTACTTC. Translated, it gives CASSPSTGSPEQYF.

The chain has TRBV28 and TRBJ1-2; possible D gene TRBD1, 6 bases. Per germline, CDR1 MDHEN and CDR2 SYDVKM. This CDR3 has 18 amino acids. V lost 4 bases, J lost 2 bases, and 23 bases lay in between. DNA for the CDR3: TGTGCCAGCAGTTCCGGAGGTGCAGGGGCCCTACCCAACTATGGCTACACCTTC. Translation gives CASSSGGAGALPNYGYTF.

The chain carries TRBV2 and TRBJ2-7, with TRBD2 identical over 10 bases. Germline assignment: CDR1 SNHLY and CDR2 FYNNEI. CDR3 length: 15 amino acids. The junction had 6 bases not matched to a gene; V was cut back by 4 bases and J by 3 bases. CDR3 region: CASSVAGGVFYEQYF. In nucleotides, the CDR3 is TGTGCCAGCAGTGTAGCGGGAGGCGTATTCTACGAGCAGTACTTC. The variable domain in full, with the rest retrieved from reference TRBV2 and TRBJ2-7, is EPEVTQTPSHQVTQMGQEVILRCVPISNHLYFYWYRQILGQKVEFLVSFYNNEISEKSEIFDDQFSVERPDGSNFTLKIRSTKLEDSAMYFCASSVAGGVFYEQYFGPGTRLTVT.

The chain is built from TRBV11-3 and TRBJ1-1; a weak D match, TRBD1 (6 bases). The CDR3 is 16 residues long. CDR1 is SGHNT, CDR2 YENEEA, per germline. V shed 0 bases and J shed 7 bases, with 18 bases lying between them. The CDR3 region has the DNA TGTGCCAGCAGCTTAGATGGTAGAGGGGGGCAAGATGAAGCTTTCTTT. It translates to CASSLDGRGGQDEAFF.

This clone has only one observation. In DNA, the CDR3 is TGTGCCACCGCTCAGACAGGGCAATACGAGCAGTACTTC. Its protein is CATAQTGQYEQYF. The chain links TRBV2 to TRBJ2-7, with 7 positions matching TRBD1. CDR1 SNHLY and CDR2 FYNNEI come from the germline V gene. CDR3 length equals 13 residues. J gave up 4 bases and V 10 bases, and 10 bases lay outside the gene matches.

The chain carries TRBV6-7 and TRBJ1-3; 9 bases match TRBD1. TRBV6-7 is noted as an ORF with a role that remains uncertain. The CDR3 sequence is 19 residues long. V lost 0 bases, J lost 0 bases, and 9 bases stayed unmatched. The CDR3 protein is CASSYSGQGFKSSGNTIYF. DNA for the CDR3: TGTGCCAGCAGTTACTCGGGACAGGGATTTAAGAGCTCTGGAAACACCATATATTTT.

The chain recombines TRBV18 with TRBJ2-3; 9 nucleotides line up with TRBD2. The CDR3 covers 16 residues. The junction had 5 bases not matched to a gene; V was cut back by 4 bases and J by 0 bases. Germline V gene lookup returns CDR1 KGHSH and CDR2 LQKENI. The CDR3 protein is CASSQFGLASTDTQYF. CDR3 bases: TGTGCCAGCTCACAATTCGGACTAGCGAGCACAGATACGCAGTATTTT.

The CDR3 loop reads CSVSRTGTQETQYF. The CDR3 DNA reads as TGCAGCGTTTCACGCACCGGGACACAAGAGACCCAGTACTTC. The gene calls are TRBV29-1 and TRBJ2-5, with D possibly TRBD1 on 6 matching bases. In germline, CDR1 is SQVTM, CDR2 ANQGSEA. This CDR3 spans 14 amino acids. V lost 5 bases and J 2 bases, leaving 15 bases between the germline ends.

CDR3 residues: CASSPPSGPDYEQYF. CDR3 coding DNA: TGTGCCAGCTCACCCCCCTCCGGGCCTGATTACGAGCAGTACTTC. The chain couples TRBV18 to TRBJ2-7, with D hard to call. V shed 3 bases and J shed 4 bases, with 16 bases lying between them. There are 15 residues in the CDR3. CDR1 is KGHSH, CDR2 LQKENI, per germline.

This sequence joins TRBV18 and TRBJ1-1; D gene ambiguous. In germline, CDR1 is KGHSH, CDR2 LQKENI. Deletions cut 8 bases from V and 6 bases from J, with 13 bases between. This CDR3 is built from 12 residues. The CDR3 here is CASLTMSAEAFF. The DNA of the CDR3 is TGTGCCAGCCTGACCATGAGCGCTGAAGCTTTCTTT.

J is TRBJ1-1 and V is TRBV11-2; no definite D call. Germline V gives CDR1 SGHAT, CDR2 FQNNGV. V was clipped by 0 bases and J by 1 base, with 6 bases between them. The CDR3 extends over 14 amino acids. CDR3 amino acids: CASSLEFKNTEAFF. As DNA, the CDR3 is TGTGCCAGCAGCTTAGAGTTTAAGAACACTGAAGCTTTCTTT.

This clone was observed a few times. J is TRBJ1-6 and V is TRBV19; D possibly corresponds to TRBD1 (6 bases). This CDR3 region has 16 residues. Germline lookup yields CDR1 LNHDA and CDR2 SQIVND (reference sequence). The V end lost 4 bases, the J end lost 0 bases, and 10 bases lay between the germline ends. CDR3 sequence: CASSTRTASYNSPLHF. The CDR3 bases are TGTGCCAGTAGTACTCGGACAGCCTCCTATAATTCACCCCTCCACTTT. The full variable domain, completed using reference TRBV19 and TRBJ1-6, is DGGITQSPKYLFRKEGQNVTLSCEQNLNHDAMYWYRQDPGQGLRLIYYSQIVNDFQKGDIAEGYSVSREKKESFPLTVTSAQKNPTAFYLCASSTRTASYNSPLHFGNGTRLTVT.

The chain recombines TRBV6-1 with TRBJ2-2; D uncertain. V was trimmed by 3 bases and J by 4 bases, leaving 15 bases between them. The CDR3 length is 16 residues. CDR1 MNHNS and CDR2 SASEGT come from the germline V gene. The DNA of the CDR3 is TGTGCCAGCAGTGACCCTCTTAGAAGGAGCACCGGGGAGCTGTTTTTT. Translation: CASSDPLRRSTGELFF.

This clone was seen only once. The same CDR3 is also encoded by other DNA sequences in this sample. This chain joins TRBV2 and TRBJ2-1; D perhaps matches TRBD2 (6 bases). Germline CDR1 is SNHLY and CDR2 is FYNNEI. Trimming pared 2 bases from V and 0 bases from J, leaving 8 bases between. This CDR3 comprises 15 residues. The CDR3 protein is CASSELGSSYNEQFF. CDR3 bases: TGTGCCAGCAGTGAACTCGGGAGCTCCTACAATGAGCAGTTCTTC. Using reference TRBV2 and TRBJ2-1 for the parts outside the CDR3, the full variable domain is EPEVTQTPSHQVTQMGQEVILRCVPISNHLYFYWYRQILGQKVEFLVSFYNNEISEKSEIFDDQFSVERPDGSNFTLKIRSTKLEDSAMYFCASSELGSSYNEQFFGPGTRLTVL.

This sequence joins TRBV28 and TRBJ2-3; 7 bases map to TRBD2. Unmatched junction bases numbered 10, after V lost 7 bases and J lost 6 bases. Germline CDR1 is MDHEN and CDR2 is SYDVKM. CDR3 length: 14 residues. In nucleotides, the CDR3 is TGTGCCAGCATGGGCGGGGGACCGGGGGATACGCAGTATTTT. Translation: CASMGGGPGDTQYF.